This T cell receptor beta chain was sequenced during a study of cytomegalovirus exposure and HLA in healthy donors (dated by TCRdb to 2015 to 2018). Looking at the study overall: According to an earlier analysis of several hundred of the donors, some 170 million T cells yielded some 120 million unique TCR beta sequences and 276 Gb of sequence data. Roughly 5 DR-DQ haplotypes were treated as single units for association and clustering because of strong linkage in the cohort. Besides the first cohort of under 700 subjects, a separate validation cohort made up of about 120 different subjects was used. Rather than using new phenotypic data, the later analysis identified candidate immune exposures from TCR beta sequences and from how often those sequences occurred across donors. To decide whether each TCR beta V gene segment behaved as functional or pseudogenic, an earlier analysis of approximately 600 of the donors relied on high-throughput TCR beta sequencing. Typing coverage varied by locus: roughly 629-640 donors for A, B, C, DRB1 and DQB1; approximately 500 for DQA1; about 590 for DPA1; approximately 470 for DPB1. The genetic ancestry cluster associated with self-reported Caucasian donors included about four fifths of the 300 to 450 genotyped donors. Class I and class II HLA loci were covered by the typing at four-digit resolution. An early release covering more than 500 HLA-typed donors comprised roughly 300 gigabases of sequencing data and tens of millions of unique TCR sequences. Alongside the repertoire data, information on donor age, sex, ethnicity and CMV serostatus was compiled. A later analysis re-analyzed previously published TCR beta repertoires from about 730 donors and added high-resolution HLA genotyping to study TCR occurrence patterns. A later genetic analysis used genome-wide SNP genotypes for 398 of the 666 donors, treating that subset as a discovery cohort. The study profiled the T cell repertoires of 666 subjects by immunosequencing and related them to cytomegalovirus serostatus. Every discovery cohort repertoire had been produced on one sequencing platform. Among a few hundred genotyped donors of the cohort, an average of about 240,000 unique TCR beta nucleotide sequences were sequenced per donor, around a sixth of them non-productive. The study aimed to test whether cataloging public T cell receptors could reveal signatures of past pathogen exposure. The study combined high-throughput TCR immunosequencing, statistical association of individual TCRs with disease status, and machine learning to predict cytomegalovirus infection status.

Broad study findings and their caveats: According to a later genetic analysis, donors in an Asian-associated ancestry cluster had fewer N-insertions in productive TCRs than the roughly 670-donor mean. According to the authors, the approach could potentially be generalized to other disease states and immunological phenotypes. Because some donors lacked HLA typing at each locus, the association tests relied only on the typed subset. V-gene and J-gene trimming of TCR beta chains was associated with a missense DCLRE1C variant in a later genetic analysis, and the association was replicated in an independent cohort. A further reported finding was that TCR beta sequences accurately predicted the HLA-A and HLA-B alleles for most subjects in the first cohort. Compared with equally common non-associated chains, HLA-associated TCR beta chains in a later analysis were more clonally expanded and had lower generation probabilities. Roughly uniform sequencing depth across donors was assumed in presence/absence analyses, although this assumption may not hold. Immune exposure information for the cohort was limited to CMV serostatus. Some IMGT-functional V segments, including TRBV6-2 and TRBV6-3, could not be told apart with the 87-base-pair reads, so those segments were excluded. Linkage disequilibrium might explain the correlated functional status among segregating V segments, but an unknown experimental factor could not be ruled out. According to a later analysis, TCR association rates differed among HLA loci, with DRB1 alleles showing the most associated TCRs and HLA-C alleles showing the fewest. This cohort had only TCR beta chains sequenced, and the lack of alpha or paired-chain data limited which features could be detected. A later analysis found that most CMV-associated TCR beta chains appeared HLA-restricted, with HLA associations seemingly driven largely by CMV exposure. Several of the top co-occurrence clusters appeared to be linked to parvovirus B19, influenza, CMV and Epstein-Barr virus, according to a later analysis. An earlier analysis of around 500 of the donors showed that most TCR beta V segments appeared in productive rearrangements either about 87% or about 30% of the time, which broadly matched IMGT annotations. In a later analysis, some 18,000 TCR beta sequences were associated with specific HLA alleles at a false discovery rate of 0.05. A total of roughly 160 TCR beta chains were listed by the study as associated with cytomegalovirus. In both the original and validation cohorts, the classifier was reported to diagnose cytomegalovirus status with high specificity and sensitivity. Because counts were too low, about 18 rarely observed V segments, including chromosome 9 orphons, were excluded from the earlier analysis of several hundred of the donors. A few of the identified cytomegalovirus-associated TCR beta chains were confirmed in vitro to be specific for cytomegalovirus antigens. The sequencing pipeline was judged likely to have produced a cluster of highly shared sequence variants as a technical artifact. Across donors, most TCR sequences were observed very rarely, whereas some public TCRs were present in many individuals. Strong co-occurrence of HLA alleles, especially DR and DQ, made assigning TCR associations to individual alleles difficult.

In total, 630 or so healthy bone marrow donors made up the cohort. Cohort members were all nominally healthy when sampled, although unrecorded immune exposures were likely present. The donor tested CMV seronegative, placing the donor among the 350 to 400 seronegative members of the cohort. Every donor gave a peripheral blood sample, and the peripheral blood mononuclear cells from that sample were used for TCR beta sequencing. The Qiagen DNeasy Blood Extraction Kit was used to extract genomic DNA from the blood cell samples. V is reduced by 2 bases and J by 1 base, leaving a spacing of 11 bases between them. The CDR3 spans 15 residues, from the cysteine through the phenylalanine. This entry keeps only the CDR3 DNA: 45 bases, framed from base 1. The germline V gene specifies SGHVS as CDR1 and FNYEAQ as CDR2. For this clone: There is no known antigen for this receptor. Qualities for individual bases were not recorded, and no much larger clone is one base off.

The library was obtained by the immunoSEQ multiplex PCR assay. A mixture of 60 forward primers for TCR Vbeta segments and 13 reverse primers for TCR Jbeta segments was used in the multiplex PCR. Amplification of the CDR3 region of rearranged TCR beta genes was performed with a multiplex PCR assay on genomic DNA. Amplified TCR beta libraries were sequenced as 87-base-pair reads on the Illumina HiSeq System. Per the authors' processing: Across the roughly 700 repertoires, a later analysis counted some 80 million unique TCR beta chains, around 11 million of which were shared by at least two donors. Raw reads were error-corrected and collapsed into unique sequences with a nearest-neighbor algorithm that merged closely related sequences to remove PCR and sequencing errors. To assign V, D and J gene segments, CDR3 sequences were aligned to IMGT reference sequences. Each retained sequence needed at least a six-nucleotide match to both a V gene segment and a J gene segment. Rearrangements were called productive when the CDR3 lacked stop codons and stayed in frame with V and J; all others were non-productive. Following IMGT convention, CDR3 was defined as the stretch from the second conserved V-encoded cysteine up to the conserved J-encoded phenylalanine. In an earlier analysis of 550 to 650 of the donors, sequences lacking an unambiguous match to a single V gene segment were excluded. In an earlier analysis of approximately 500 of the donors, a V segment was called functional when productive rearrangements were above 56.7%, and segregating when the standard deviation between donors exceeded 5%. A statistical classification framework was built for diagnosing cytomegalovirus status from the catalog of TCR beta chain sequences. In a later analysis, TCR nucleotide sequences were compared against IMGT/GENE-DB human TR gene sequences so that V and J genes could be assigned. Using the TCRdist pipeline, a later analysis assigned CDR3 sequences along with most-parsimonious VDJ recombination scenarios. In a later analysis, each TCR beta chain was defined by its CDR3 amino acid sequence together with its V-gene family, and reads lacking a unique V-gene family were excluded. As a way to deal with suspected cross-contamination and a sequencing artifact, a later analysis dropped over 550 nucleotide sequences that were highly shared and had low generation probability. For each public chain, a later analysis derived a clonal expansion index from normalized ranks of inferred template counts within each repertoire. In a later analysis, generation probabilities were computed with a VDJ recombination model fitted to out-of-frame rearrangements, and the resulting probabilities were checked against IGoR. In a later analysis, TCR-TCR, TCR-HLA and TCR-CMV co-occurrence was scored with hypergeometric tests, and a repertoire-size bias correction was applied to TCR pairs. False discovery rates were estimated in a later analysis by permuting HLA or CMV assignments 20 times. A later analysis grouped co-occurring TCRs with DBSCAN, adding TCRdist sequence similarity when clustering within HLA-allele-positive subsets. Repertoires with fewer than 30,000 or more than 120,000 public chains, plus five repertoires with anomalous nucleotide sharing, were excluded from co-occurrence clustering. The clones in this table, taken by TCRdb from immuneACCESS, are in-frame only. Not every clone is retained; where verified, under half of the shortfall comes from an unresolved V gene, and the cause of the rest is unknown. That table furnishes V, J and clone size, whereas the DNA furnished D and trimming. The sample data list 150,000 to 200,000 clones, and roughly 87% of these were observed just once. Together, the top ten hold approximately 0.98% of the sample.

This sequence uses TRBV7-6 and TRBJ1-2; the D gene identity is not certain. The clonotype comes from a boy between 2 and 10 years old in good health and CMV-seronegative. The sequenced sample was PBMCs. The CDR3 corresponds to CASSLPGVGNYGYTF. The nucleotide sequence is given as TGTGCCAGCAGCTTACCCGGGGTTGGTAACTATGGCTACACCTTC.